The clone carrying this T cell receptor beta chain was seen repeatedly, ten times or more. The sample originates from a study of T cells in Graves' hyperthyroidism and ophthalmopathy. RNA transcripts gave rise to amplified TCR beta CDR3 regions. HTBI primers were employed in a first-round RT-PCR of the TCR CDR3. TCRdb analysed the multiplex PCR reads with MiXCR anew, one entry per CDR3 protein. Counted here are a few hundred thousand distinct CDR3 sequences, approximately 20% occurring once; the ten biggest clones make up about two fifths. Germline CDR1 reads SGHTA; CDR2 reads FQGNSA. V shed 5 bases, J shed 4 bases, and the junction held 17 bases outside the gene matches. The CDR3 consists of 18 residues. PBMCs stemmed from approximately 10 ml fresh peripheral blood.

Input material: blood. The clonotype originates from a man aged 35 to 55 with Graves' hyperthyroidism. This chain connects TRBV7-2 to TRBJ2-5; 9 nucleotides agree with TRBD1. The CDR3, as DNA: TGTGCCAGCAGCCCCCGGATGAGCTACAGGGGGCTAGGAGAGACCCAGTACTTC. Translation gives CASSPRMSYRGLGETQYF.